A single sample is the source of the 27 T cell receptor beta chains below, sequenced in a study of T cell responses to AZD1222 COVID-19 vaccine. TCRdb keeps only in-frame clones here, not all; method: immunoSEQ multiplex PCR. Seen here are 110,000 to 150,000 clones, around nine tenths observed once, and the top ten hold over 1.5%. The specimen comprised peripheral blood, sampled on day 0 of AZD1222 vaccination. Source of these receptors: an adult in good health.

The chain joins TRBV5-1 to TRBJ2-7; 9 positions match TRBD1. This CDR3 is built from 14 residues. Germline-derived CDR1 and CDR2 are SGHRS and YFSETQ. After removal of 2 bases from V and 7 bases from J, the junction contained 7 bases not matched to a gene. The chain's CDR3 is CASSFGTGLVEQYF. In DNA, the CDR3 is TGCGCCAGCAGCTTCGGGACAGGGTTGGTGGAGCAGTACTTC. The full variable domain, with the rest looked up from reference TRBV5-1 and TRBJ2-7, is KAGVTQTPRYLIKTRGQQVTLSCSPISGHRSVSWYQQTPGQGLQFLFEYFSETQRNKGNFPGRFSGRQFSNSRSEMNVSTLELGDSALYLCASSFGTGLVEQYFGPGTRLTVT.

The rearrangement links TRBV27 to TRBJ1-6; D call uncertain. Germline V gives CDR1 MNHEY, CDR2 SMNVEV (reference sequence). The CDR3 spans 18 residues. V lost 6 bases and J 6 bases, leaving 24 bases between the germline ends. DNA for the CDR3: TGTGCCAGCAGCAAACCATCCGGACCGCTATTTTCTAATTCACCCCTCCACTTT. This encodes CASSKPSGPLFSNSPLHF.

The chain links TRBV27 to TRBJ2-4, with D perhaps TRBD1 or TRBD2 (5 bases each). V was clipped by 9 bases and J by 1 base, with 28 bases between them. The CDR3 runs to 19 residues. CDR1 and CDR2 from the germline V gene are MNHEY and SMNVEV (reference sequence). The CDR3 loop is CARGTREMGNYWAKNIQYF. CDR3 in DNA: TGTGCCAGAGGGACCAGGGAAATGGGGAATTATTGGGCCAAAAACATTCAGTACTTC.

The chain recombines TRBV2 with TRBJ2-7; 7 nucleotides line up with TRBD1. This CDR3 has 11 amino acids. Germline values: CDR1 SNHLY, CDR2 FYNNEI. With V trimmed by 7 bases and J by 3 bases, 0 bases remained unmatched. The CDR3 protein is CASTGGYEQYF. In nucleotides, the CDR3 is TGTGCCAGCACAGGGGGCTACGAGCAGTACTTC.

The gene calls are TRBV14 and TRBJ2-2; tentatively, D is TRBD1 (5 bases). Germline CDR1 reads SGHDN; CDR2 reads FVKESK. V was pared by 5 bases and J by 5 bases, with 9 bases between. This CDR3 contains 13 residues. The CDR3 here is CASSDRSTGELFF. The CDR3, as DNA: TGTGCCAGCAGCGACAGATCAACCGGGGAGCTGTTTTTT.

The CDR3 loop is CSVETRNFMNTEAFF. DNA of the CDR3: TGCAGCGTTGAAACCCGGAACTTCATGAACACTGAAGCTTTCTTT. The chain couples TRBV29-1 to TRBJ1-1; D is unclear. This CDR3 has 15 residues. V lost 2 bases and J lost 0, with 13 bases in between. Germline CDR1 and CDR2: SQVTM and ANQGSEA.

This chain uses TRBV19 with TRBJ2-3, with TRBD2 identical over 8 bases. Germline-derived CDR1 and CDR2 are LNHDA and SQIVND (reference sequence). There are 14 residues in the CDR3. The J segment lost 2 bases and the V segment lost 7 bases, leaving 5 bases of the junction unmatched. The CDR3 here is CASTGGRITDTQYF. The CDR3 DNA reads TGTGCCAGTACTGGCGGGAGGATCACAGATACGCAGTATTTT.

The CDR3 DNA reads TGCGCCAGCAGCTCAGGGAGCCTGATCGATGAAAAACTGTTTTTT. Residues: CASSSGSLIDEKLFF. The chain couples TRBV4-1 to TRBJ1-4; possible D gene TRBD1, 5 bases. V shed 5 bases and J shed 6 bases, with 16 bases lying between them. The V gene's germline CDR1 is MGHRA and CDR2 YSYEKL. The CDR3 sequence is 15 residues long.

DNA of the CDR3: TGCGCCAGCAGTCATGAAGCCCCGCGTGACACCGGGGAGCTGTTTTTT. It yields the protein CASSHEAPRDTGELFF. The gene calls are TRBV23-1 and TRBJ2-2; no firm D call. TRBV23-1 carries the ORF label, with uncertain function. The V end was cut by 3 bases, the J end by 3 bases, with 14 bases between. The CDR3 covers 16 residues.

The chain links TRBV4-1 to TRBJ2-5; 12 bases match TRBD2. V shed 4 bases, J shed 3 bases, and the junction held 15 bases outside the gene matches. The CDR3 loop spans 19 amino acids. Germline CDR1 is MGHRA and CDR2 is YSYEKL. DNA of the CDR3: TGCGCCAGCAGCCCAAACGGACTAGCGGGGACCCCGGAGGAAGAGACCCAGTACTTC. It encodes CASSPNGLAGTPEEETQYF.

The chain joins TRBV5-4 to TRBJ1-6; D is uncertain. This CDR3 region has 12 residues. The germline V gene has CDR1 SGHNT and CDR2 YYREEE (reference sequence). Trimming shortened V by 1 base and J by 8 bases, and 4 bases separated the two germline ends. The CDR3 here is CASSLRDSPLHF. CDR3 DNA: TGTGCCAGCAGCTTGCGGGATTCACCCCTCCACTTT.

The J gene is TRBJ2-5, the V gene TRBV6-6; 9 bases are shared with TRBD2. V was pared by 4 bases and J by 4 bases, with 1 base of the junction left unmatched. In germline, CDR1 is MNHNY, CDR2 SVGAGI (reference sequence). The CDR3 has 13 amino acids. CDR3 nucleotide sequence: TGTGCCAGCAGTTTGACTAGCGGAGAGACCCAGTACTTC. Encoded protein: CASSLTSGETQYF.

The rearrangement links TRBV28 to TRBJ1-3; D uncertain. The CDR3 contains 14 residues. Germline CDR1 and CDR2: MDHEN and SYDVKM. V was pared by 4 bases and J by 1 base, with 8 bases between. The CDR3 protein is CASSSSRSGNTIYF. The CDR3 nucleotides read TGTGCCAGCAGTTCCTCCCGTTCTGGAAACACCATATATTTT.

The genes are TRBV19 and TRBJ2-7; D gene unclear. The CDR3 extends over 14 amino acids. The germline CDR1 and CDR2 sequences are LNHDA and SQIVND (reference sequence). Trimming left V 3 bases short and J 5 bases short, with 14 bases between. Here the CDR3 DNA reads TGTGCCAGTAGTATTGATTTTACAACCCACGAGCAGTACTTC. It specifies CASSIDFTTHEQYF.

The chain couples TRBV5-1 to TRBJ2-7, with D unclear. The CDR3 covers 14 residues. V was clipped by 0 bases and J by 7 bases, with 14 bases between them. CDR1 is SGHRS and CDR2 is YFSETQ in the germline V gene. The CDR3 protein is CASSLVSNLGEQYF. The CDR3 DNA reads TGCGCCAGCAGCTTGGTGAGCAATCTCGGGGAGCAGTACTTC.

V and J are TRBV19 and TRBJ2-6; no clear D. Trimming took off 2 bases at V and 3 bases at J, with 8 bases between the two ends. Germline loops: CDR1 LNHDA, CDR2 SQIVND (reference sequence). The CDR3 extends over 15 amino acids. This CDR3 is CASSIWGGGANVLTF. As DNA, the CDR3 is TGTGCCAGTAGTATATGGGGTGGTGGGGCCAACGTCCTGACTTTC.

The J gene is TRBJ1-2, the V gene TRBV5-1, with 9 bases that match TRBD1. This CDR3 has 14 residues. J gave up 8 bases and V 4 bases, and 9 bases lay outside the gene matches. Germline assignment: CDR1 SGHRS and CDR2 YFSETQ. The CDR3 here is CASSAEGTGYGYTF. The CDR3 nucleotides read TGCGCCAGCAGCGCAGAAGGGACAGGGTACGGCTACACCTTC.

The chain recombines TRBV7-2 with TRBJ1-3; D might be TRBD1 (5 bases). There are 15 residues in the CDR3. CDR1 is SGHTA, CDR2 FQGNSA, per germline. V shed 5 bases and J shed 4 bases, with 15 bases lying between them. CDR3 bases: TGTGCCAGCAGCCAACGGGGCGGGGCGGGAAACACCATATATTTT. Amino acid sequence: CASSQRGGAGNTIYF.

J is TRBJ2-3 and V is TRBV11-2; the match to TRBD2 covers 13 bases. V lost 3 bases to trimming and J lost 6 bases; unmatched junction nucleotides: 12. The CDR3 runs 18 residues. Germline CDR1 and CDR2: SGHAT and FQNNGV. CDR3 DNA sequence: TGTGCCAGCAGCTTCTCCCCAACTAGCGGGAGGGCCGTTGATACGCAGTATTTT. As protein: CASSFSPTSGRAVDTQYF.

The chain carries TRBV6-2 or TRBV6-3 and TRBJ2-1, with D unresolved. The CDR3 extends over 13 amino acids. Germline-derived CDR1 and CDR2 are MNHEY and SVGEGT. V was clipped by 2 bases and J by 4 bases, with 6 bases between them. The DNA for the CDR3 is TGTGCCAGCAGTTACGGCGGATACAATGAGCAGTTCTTC. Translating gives CASSYGGYNEQFF.

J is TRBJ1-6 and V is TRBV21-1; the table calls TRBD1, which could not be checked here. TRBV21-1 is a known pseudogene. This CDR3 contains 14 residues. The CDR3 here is CASNRKPYNSPLHF. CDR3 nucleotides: TGTGCCAGCAACAGAAAACCTTATAATTCACCCCTCCACTTT.

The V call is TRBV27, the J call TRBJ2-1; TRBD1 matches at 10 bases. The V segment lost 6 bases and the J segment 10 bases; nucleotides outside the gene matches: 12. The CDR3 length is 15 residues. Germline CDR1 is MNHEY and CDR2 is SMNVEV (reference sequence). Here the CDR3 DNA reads TGTGCCAGCAGCCCTGGGACAGGGGCCCGAAGGGAGCAGTTCTTC. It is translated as CASSPGTGARREQFF.

CDR3 sequence (DNA): TGTGCCAGCAGTCGGCGAAGGGGTGGAAGGGGGAACACTGAAGCTTTCTTT. This sequence encodes CASSRRRGGRGNTEAFF. V usage is TRBV6-6 and J usage is TRBJ1-1; D might be TRBD1 (5 bases). This CDR3 is 17 amino acids long. V was clipped by 5 bases and J by 1 base, with 20 bases between them. Germline values: CDR1 MNHNY, CDR2 SVGAGI (reference sequence).

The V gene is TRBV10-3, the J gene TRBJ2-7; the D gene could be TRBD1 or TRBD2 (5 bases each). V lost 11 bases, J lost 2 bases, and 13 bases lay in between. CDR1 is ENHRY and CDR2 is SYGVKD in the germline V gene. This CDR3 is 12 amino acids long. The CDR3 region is CAANSGPYEQYF. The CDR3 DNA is TGTGCCGCCAATTCGGGACCCTACGAGCAGTACTTC.

This CDR3 is CASSLRQGADTQYF. DNA for the CDR3: TGTGCCAGCAGCCTTCGACAGGGCGCAGATACGCAGTATTTT. The chain joins TRBV5-4 to TRBJ2-3; 7 bases fit TRBD1. Unmatched junction bases numbered 6, after V lost 4 bases and J lost 4 bases. The CDR3 loop spans 14 amino acids. Germline V gene sequence: CDR1 SGHNT, CDR2 YYREEE (reference sequence). Full variable domain (remainder filled in from reference TRBV5-4 and TRBJ2-3): ETGVTQSPTHLIKTRGQQVTLRCSSQSGHNTVSWYQQALGQGPQFIFQYYREEENGRGNFPPRFSGLQFPNYSSELNVNALELDDSALYLCASSLRQGADTQYFGPGTRLTVL.

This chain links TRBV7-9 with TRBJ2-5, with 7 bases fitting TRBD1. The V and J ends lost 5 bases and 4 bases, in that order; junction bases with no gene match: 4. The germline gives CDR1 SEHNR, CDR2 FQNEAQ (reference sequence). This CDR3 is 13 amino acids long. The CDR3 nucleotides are TGTGCCAGCAGCCGCTACAGGGGAGAGACCCAGTACTTC. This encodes CASSRYRGETQYF.

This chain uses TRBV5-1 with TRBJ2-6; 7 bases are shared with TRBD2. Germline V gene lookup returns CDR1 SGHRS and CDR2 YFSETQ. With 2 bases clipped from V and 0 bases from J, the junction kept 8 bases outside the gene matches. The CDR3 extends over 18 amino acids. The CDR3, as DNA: TGCGCCAGCAGCTTTGGGGTAGCGGGCCCCTCTGGGGCCAACGTCCTGACTTTC. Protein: CASSFGVAGPSGANVLTF.